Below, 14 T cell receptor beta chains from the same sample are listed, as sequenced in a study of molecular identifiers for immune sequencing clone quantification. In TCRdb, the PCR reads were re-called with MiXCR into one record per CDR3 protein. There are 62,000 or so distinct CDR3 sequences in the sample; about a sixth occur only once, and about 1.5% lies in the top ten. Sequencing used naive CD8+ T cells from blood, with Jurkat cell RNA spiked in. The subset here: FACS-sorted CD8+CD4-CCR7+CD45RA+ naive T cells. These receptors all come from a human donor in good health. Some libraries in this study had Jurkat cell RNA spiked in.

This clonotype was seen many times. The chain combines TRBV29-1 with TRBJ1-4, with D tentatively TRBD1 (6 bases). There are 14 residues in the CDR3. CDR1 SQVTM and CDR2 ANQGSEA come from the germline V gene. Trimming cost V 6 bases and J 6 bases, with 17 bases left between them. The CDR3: CSVAGAGADEKLFF. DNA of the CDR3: TGCAGCGTAGCAGGTGCGGGGGCGGATGAAAAACTGTTTTTT.

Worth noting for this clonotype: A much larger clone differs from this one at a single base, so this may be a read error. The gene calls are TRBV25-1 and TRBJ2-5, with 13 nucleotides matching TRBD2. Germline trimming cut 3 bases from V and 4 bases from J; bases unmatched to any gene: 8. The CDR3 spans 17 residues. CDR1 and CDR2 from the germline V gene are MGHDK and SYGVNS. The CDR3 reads CASSDWRTSGRRETQYF. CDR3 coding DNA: TGTGCCAGCAGTGATTGGAGGACTAGCGGGAGACGAGAGACCCAGTACTTC.

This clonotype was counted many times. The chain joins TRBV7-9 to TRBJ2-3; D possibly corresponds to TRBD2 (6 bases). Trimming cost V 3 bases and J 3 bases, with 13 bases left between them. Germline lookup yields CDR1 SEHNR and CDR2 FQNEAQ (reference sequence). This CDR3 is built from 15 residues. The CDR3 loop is CASSFPGLLTDTQYF. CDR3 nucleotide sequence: TGTGCCAGCAGCTTCCCGGGACTCCTTACAGATACGCAGTATTTT.

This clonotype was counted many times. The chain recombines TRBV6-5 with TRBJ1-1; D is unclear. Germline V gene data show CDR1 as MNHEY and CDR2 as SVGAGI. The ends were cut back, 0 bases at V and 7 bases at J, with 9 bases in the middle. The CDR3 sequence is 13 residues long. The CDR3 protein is CASSYSLYSEAFF. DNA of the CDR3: TGTGCCAGCAGTTACTCGCTCTACAGTGAAGCTTTCTTT.

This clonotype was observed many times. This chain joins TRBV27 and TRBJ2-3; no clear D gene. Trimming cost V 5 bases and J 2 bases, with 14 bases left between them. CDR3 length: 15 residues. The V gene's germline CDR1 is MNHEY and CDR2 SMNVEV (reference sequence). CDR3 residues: CASSPLSGYTDTQYF. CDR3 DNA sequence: TGTGCCAGCAGTCCCCTTTCGGGTTACACAGATACGCAGTATTTT.

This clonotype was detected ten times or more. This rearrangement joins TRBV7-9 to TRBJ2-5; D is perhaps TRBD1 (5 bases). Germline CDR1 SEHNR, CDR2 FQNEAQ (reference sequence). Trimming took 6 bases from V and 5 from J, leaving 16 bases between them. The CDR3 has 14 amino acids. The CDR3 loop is CASSKALGPETQYF. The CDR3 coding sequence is TGTGCCAGCAGTAAAGCGTTGGGGCCGGAGACCCAGTACTTC.

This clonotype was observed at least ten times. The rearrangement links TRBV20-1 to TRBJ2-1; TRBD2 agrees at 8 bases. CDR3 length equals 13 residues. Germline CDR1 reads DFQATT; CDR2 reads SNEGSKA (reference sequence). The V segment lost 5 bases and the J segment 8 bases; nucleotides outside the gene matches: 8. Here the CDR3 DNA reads TGCAGTGCTGTTACGGGAGGGCCCCATGAGCAGTTCTTC. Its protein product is CSAVTGGPHEQFF.

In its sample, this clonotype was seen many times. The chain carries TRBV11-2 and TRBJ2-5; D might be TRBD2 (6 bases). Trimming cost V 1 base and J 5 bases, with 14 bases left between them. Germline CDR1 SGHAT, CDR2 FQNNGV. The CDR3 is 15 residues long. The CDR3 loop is CASSLVSGGMETQYF. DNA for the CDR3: TGTGCCAGCAGCTTAGTTTCGGGCGGGATGGAGACCCAGTACTTC.

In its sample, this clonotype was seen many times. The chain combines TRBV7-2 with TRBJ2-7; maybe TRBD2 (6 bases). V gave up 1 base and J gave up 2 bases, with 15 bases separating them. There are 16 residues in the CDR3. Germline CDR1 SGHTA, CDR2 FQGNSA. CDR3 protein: CASSLVSGPRPYEQYF. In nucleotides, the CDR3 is TGTGCCAGCAGCTTAGTCAGCGGGCCTCGCCCCTACGAGCAGTACTTC.

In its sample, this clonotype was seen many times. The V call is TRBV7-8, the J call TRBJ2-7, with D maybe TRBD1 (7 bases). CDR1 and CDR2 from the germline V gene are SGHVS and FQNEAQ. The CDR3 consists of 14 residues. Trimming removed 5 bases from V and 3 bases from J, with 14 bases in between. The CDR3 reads CASSAGGQFYEQYF. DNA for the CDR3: TGTGCCAGCAGCGCCGGGGGACAGTTCTACGAGCAGTACTTC. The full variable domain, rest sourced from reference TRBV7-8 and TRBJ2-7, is GAGVSQSPRYKVAKRGQDVALRCDPISGHVSLFWYQQALGQGPEFLTYFQNEAQLDKSGLPSDRFFAERPEGSVSTLKIQRTQQEDSAVYLCASSAGGQFYEQYFGPGTRLTVT.

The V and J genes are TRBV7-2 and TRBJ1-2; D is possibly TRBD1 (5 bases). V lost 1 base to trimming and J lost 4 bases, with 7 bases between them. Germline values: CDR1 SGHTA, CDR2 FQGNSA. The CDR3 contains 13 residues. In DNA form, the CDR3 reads TGTGCCAGCAGCTTAGGGGGCGGCTATGGCTACACCTTC. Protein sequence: CASSLGGGYGYTF. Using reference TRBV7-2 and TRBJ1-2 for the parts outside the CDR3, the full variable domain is GAGVSQSPSNKVTEKGKDVELRCDPISGHTALYWYRQSLGQGLEFLIYFQGNSAPDKSGLPSDRFSAERTGGSVSTLTIQRTQQEDSAVYLCASSLGGGYGYTFGSGTRLTVV.

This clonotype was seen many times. CDR3 bases: TGCAGTGCTATACCCTTGACAGGAAATGCCTACGAGCAGTACTTC. It codes for CSAIPLTGNAYEQYF. The rearrangement links TRBV20-1 to TRBJ2-7; D is possibly TRBD1 (6 bases). Germline CDR1 DFQATT, CDR2 SNEGSKA (reference sequence). The V end lost 4 bases, the J end lost 2 bases, and 18 bases lay between the germline ends. The CDR3 loop spans 15 amino acids.

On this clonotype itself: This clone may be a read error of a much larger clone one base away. CDR3 in amino acids: CASSRREWGELFF. DNA of the CDR3: TGTGCCAGCAGTCGCAGAGAGTGGGGGGAGCTGTTTTTT. This chain links TRBV6-1 with TRBJ2-2; no definite D call. The CDR3 extends over 13 amino acids. V was shortened by 5 bases and J by 8 bases, with 12 bases between the two germline ends. Per germline, CDR1 MNHNS and CDR2 SASEGT.

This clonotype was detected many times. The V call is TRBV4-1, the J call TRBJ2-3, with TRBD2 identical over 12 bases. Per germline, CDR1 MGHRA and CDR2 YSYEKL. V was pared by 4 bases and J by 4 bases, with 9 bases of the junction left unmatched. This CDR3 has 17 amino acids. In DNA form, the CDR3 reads TGCGCCAGCAGCCGCTCCGGGACTAGCGGGTGGGCAGATACGCAGTATTTT. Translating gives CASSRSGTSGWADTQYF.